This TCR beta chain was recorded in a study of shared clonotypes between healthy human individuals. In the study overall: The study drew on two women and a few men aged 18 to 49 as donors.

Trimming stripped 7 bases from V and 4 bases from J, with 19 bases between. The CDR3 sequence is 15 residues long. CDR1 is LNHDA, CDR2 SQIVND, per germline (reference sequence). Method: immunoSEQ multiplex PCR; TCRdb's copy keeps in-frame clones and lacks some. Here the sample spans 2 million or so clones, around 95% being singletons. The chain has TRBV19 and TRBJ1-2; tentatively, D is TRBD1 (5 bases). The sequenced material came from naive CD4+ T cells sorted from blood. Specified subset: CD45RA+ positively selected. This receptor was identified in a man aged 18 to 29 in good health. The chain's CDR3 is CASNNPGDRGYGYTF. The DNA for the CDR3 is TGTGCCAGTAATAATCCGGGGGACCGTGGCTATGGCTACACCTTC.